Listed below are T cell receptor beta chains from one sample, sequenced in a study of OX40 agonist ivuxolimab in advanced cancers. This table comes from immunoSEQ multiplex PCR, and its TCRdb copy is limited to in-frame clones, with some not included. The data contain 50,000 to 65,000 clones, 89% of them singletons. The sequenced sample was CD4+ or CD8+ T cells sorted from blood, obtained in a trial of the OX40 agonist ivuxolimab. These receptor sequences come from an adult with an advanced solid tumor such as melanoma, head and neck, liver or kidney cancer. Both conserved end residues are part of each CDR3. The D gene is left open where the match is weak. Clone size appears in some rows only: once, few, many, or a class for an expanded clone.

d_call	clone_size	v_call	j_call	cdr3_aa	cdr3_nt
TRBD1	once	TRBV28	TRBJ1-1	CASSLTGTGAFEAFF	TGTGCCAGCAGCCTCACCGGGACAGGGGCTTTTGAAGCTTTCTTT
.	few	TRBV7-9	TRBJ1-2	CASSLGLNGYTF	TGTGCCAGCAGCTTAGGTTTGAATGGCTACACCTTC
.	.	TRBV5-8	TRBJ1-5	CASSSRTGSQPQHF	TGTGCCAGCAGCTCAAGGACGGGTAGTCAGCCCCAGCATTTT
.	.	TRBV19	TRBJ1-5	CASSPRGTPRGAGNQPQHF	TGTGCCAGTAGTCCCCGGGGGACCCCGCGAGGGGCGGGCAATCAGCCCCAGCATTTT
TRBD2	.	TRBV11-2	TRBJ2-1	CASSFSAGPVF	TGTGCCAGCAGCTTCTCAGCGGGGCCGGTCTTC
TRBD2	.	TRBV5-6	TRBJ2-1	CASSQGGSAYNEQFF	TGTGCCAGCAGCCAGGGCGGGAGTGCCTACAATGAGCAGTTCTTC
TRBD2	.	TRBV13	TRBJ2-1	CASSPGLALSYNEQFF	TGTGCCAGCAGCCCGGGACTAGCCCTCTCCTACAATGAGCAGTTCTTC
.	.	TRBV7-9	TRBJ1-1	CASSPGTENTEAFF	TGTGCCAGCAGCCCAGGGACGGAGAACACTGAAGCTTTCTTT
TRBD1	.	TRBV28	TRBJ2-7	CASSSTGLGEQYF	TGTGCCAGCAGTTCGACAGGGTTGGGCGAGCAGTACTTC
TRBD1	.	TRBV28	TRBJ2-3	CASSLGTGSSGDTQYF	TGTGCCAGCAGTTTAGGGACAGGGTCAAGCGGGGATACGCAGTATTTT
TRBD2	.	TRBV7-2	TRBJ2-1	CASSPGLARGDEQFF	TGTGCCAGCAGCCCCGGACTAGCGAGAGGGGATGAGCAGTTCTTC
.	.	TRBV6-5	TRBJ2-3	CASSSRGRLLHF	TGTGCCAGCAGTTCCCGGGGGCGGCTGCTGCATTTT
.	.	TRBV30	TRBJ2-7	CAWKQGGFGEQYF	TGTGCCTGGAAACAGGGGGGGTTTGGAGAGCAGTACTTC
.	.	TRBV20-1	TRBJ2-1	CSAVLAPEQFF	TGCAGTGCCGTGCTAGCGCCTGAGCAGTTCTTC
.	few	TRBV7-8	TRBJ1-4	CASSLALHESKLFF	TGTGCCAGCAGCTTAGCGCTCCACGAATCGAAACTGTTTTTT
.	once	TRBV28	TRBJ2-1	CASSPSQGSYNEQFF	TGTGCCAGCAGTCCCTCACAGGGCTCCTACAATGAGCAGTTCTTC
.	.	TRBV7-9	TRBJ2-7	CASSPLSYDRDYEQYF	TGTGCCAGCAGCCCATTGTCGTACGACAGAGACTACGAGCAGTACTTC
.	.	TRBV9	TRBJ1-2	CASSGESYGYTF	TGTGCCAGCTCCGGGGAAAGCTATGGCTACACCTTC
.	.	TRBV19	TRBJ1-5	CASRPGDYSNQPQHF	TGTGCCAGTAGGCCAGGGGACTATAGCAATCAGCCCCAGCATTTT
.	.	TRBV4-2	TRBJ1-5	CASSQESPHQPQHF	TGTGCCAGCAGCCAAGAGTCCCCCCATCAGCCCCAGCATTTT
.	.	TRBV6-5	TRBJ2-1	CASSYLEGVNEQFF	TGTGCCAGCAGTTACCTGGAGGGGGTCAATGAGCAGTTCTTC
TRBD2	.	TRBV5-4	TRBJ2-1	CASSWWGGPGPYNEQFF	TGTGCCAGCAGTTGGTGGGGGGGACCCGGTCCCTACAATGAGCAGTTCTTC
.	.	TRBV5-8	TRBJ2-3	CASSLAGQPLNTQYF	TGTGCCAGCAGCTTGGCCGGGCAGCCACTCAATACGCAGTATTTT
TRBD1	.	TRBV7-9	TRBJ2-7	CASSGRDRGVYEQYF	TGTGCCAGCAGCGGGCGGGACAGGGGAGTCTACGAGCAGTACTTC
.	.	TRBV27	TRBJ2-1	CASGSELSYNEQFF	TGTGCCAGCGGTAGCGAACTATCCTACAATGAGCAGTTCTTC
.	.	TRBV4-3	TRBJ2-7	CASSQDYVGSGDSSYEQYF	TGCGCCAGCAGCCAAGATTATGTGGGAAGCGGGGACAGCTCCTACGAGCAGTACTTC
.	.	TRBV15	TRBJ2-1	CATSRGGEAPEQFF	TGTGCCACCAGCAGAGGAGGCGAGGCACCTGAGCAGTTCTTC
TRBD2	.	TRBV7-8	TRBJ2-7	CASSLGNGAGSYEQYF	TGTGCCAGCAGCTTAGGAAACGGAGCGGGATCATACGAGCAGTACTTC
TRBD1	.	TRBV4-2	TRBJ2-7	CASSQVVDRDSYEQYF	TGTGCCAGCAGCCAAGTAGTGGACAGGGACTCCTACGAGCAGTACTTC
.	few	TRBV5-1	TRBJ2-7	CASSHGTGTYEQYF	TGCGCCAGCAGCCACGGGACGGGCACCTACGAGCAGTACTTC
.	.	TRBV4-1	TRBJ2-1	CASSQERYGNNEQFF	TGCGCCAGCAGCCAAGAACGATACGGTAACAATGAGCAGTTCTTC
.	.	TRBV9	TRBJ2-3	CASSVALDTQYF	TGTGCCAGCAGCGTAGCGTTAGATACGCAGTATTTT
.	.	TRBV4-1	TRBJ2-7	CASSQRGPGGSYEQYF	TGCGCCAGCAGCCAGAGGGGGCCCGGCGGGAGCTACGAGCAGTACTTC
TRBD1	few	TRBV5-8	TRBJ2-7	CASDLGTGASEQYF	TGTGCCAGCGATCTGGGGACAGGGGCGTCCGAGCAGTACTTC
TRBD2	once	TRBV6-5	TRBJ2-1	CASSFGRTSGSNEQFF	TGTGCCAGCAGTTTCGGACGGACTAGCGGGAGTAATGAGCAGTTCTTC
TRBD1	.	TRBV11-2	TRBJ1-1	CASSFLLEGAPDTEAFF	TGTGCCAGCAGCTTTCTACTAGAGGGGGCGCCGGACACTGAAGCTTTCTTT
TRBD1	.	TRBV7-2	TRBJ1-1	CASSLGQGNTEAFF	TGTGCCAGCAGCTTAGGACAGGGGAACACTGAAGCTTTCTTT
TRBD2	.	TRBV7-8	TRBJ2-1	CASSPARGLAGRALNEQFF	TGTGCCAGCAGCCCGGCCAGGGGACTAGCGGGAAGAGCTTTAAATGAGCAGTTCTTC
.	.	TRBV29-1	TRBJ2-1	CSGEDNEQFF	TGCAGCGGGGAAGACAATGAGCAGTTCTTC
TRBD1	.	TRBV7-2	TRBJ1-4	CASSLRGGSNEKLFF	TGTGCCAGCAGCCTCAGGGGGGGATCTAATGAAAAACTGTTTTTT
.	.	TRBV13	TRBJ2-7	CASSLGRGSYEQYF	TGTGCCAGCAGCTTAGGCAGGGGCTCCTACGAGCAGTACTTC
.	.	TRBV11-2	TRBJ1-1	CASSLMTGQNTEAFF	TGTGCCAGCAGCTTAATGACAGGTCAGAACACTGAAGCTTTCTTT
.	.	TRBV6-5	TRBJ2-5	CASSPTKGETQYF	TGTGCCAGCAGCCCCACGAAGGGAGAGACCCAGTACTTC
.	.	TRBV29-1	TRBJ2-6	CSAPSWEFGANVLTF	TGCAGCGCTCCCTCCTGGGAGTTCGGGGCCAACGTCCTGACTTTC
TRBD2	.	TRBV19	TRBJ2-7	CASSWREAYEQYF	TGTGCCAGTAGTTGGCGGGAGGCCTACGAGCAGTACTTC
TRBD2	.	TRBV29-1	TRBJ2-2	CSVRAGSNTGELFF	TGCAGCGTTAGAGCGGGGTCGAACACCGGGGAGCTGTTTTTT
TRBD1	.	TRBV13	TRBJ2-3	CASSFSPGQGLDTQYF	TGTGCCAGCAGCTTCTCCCCGGGACAGGGATTAGATACGCAGTATTTT
.	.	TRBV7-2	TRBJ2-2	CASSLVDGETGELFF	TGTGCCAGCAGCTTAGTAGATGGGGAGACCGGGGAGCTGTTTTTT
.	.	TRBV15	TRBJ1-4	CATTEEMNEKLFF	TGTGCCACCACCGAAGAGATGAATGAAAAACTGTTTTTT
TRBD1	few	TRBV4-2	TRBJ1-2	CASSQEQGPNYGYTF	TGTGCCAGCAGCCAAGAACAGGGGCCTAACTATGGCTACACCTTC
TRBD2	.	TRBV6-1	TRBJ2-1	CASRISGLAYNEQFF	TGTGCCAGCAGAATTAGCGGGCTCGCCTACAATGAGCAGTTCTTC
TRBD2	.	TRBV5-6	TRBJ2-5	CASGGRGQETQYF	TGTGCCAGCGGCGGGAGAGGGCAAGAGACCCAGTACTTC
.	.	TRBV7-3	TRBJ2-7	CASSLTSGYEQYF	TGTGCCAGCAGCTTAACTAGCGGTTACGAGCAGTACTTC
.	.	TRBV7-2	TRBJ2-7	CASSLNVGEQYF	TGTGCCAGCAGCTTAAACGTAGGCGAGCAGTACTTC